The entry that follows covers one TCR beta chain sequence. Its antigen is still unknown. V lost 5 bases to trimming and J lost 0 bases, with 13 bases between them. CDR3 size: 16 residues. CDR1 SNHLY and CDR2 FYNNEI come from the germline V gene. Some clones are missing from TCRdb's copy, which holds only in-frame ones; the method was immunoSEQ multiplex PCR. Of around 100,000 clones listed, around 82% are singletons. These data belong to a study of T cell responses to AZD1222 COVID-19 vaccine. General observations from the study: No repertoire was sampled before or during the peak T cell response, only after it. An increase in Spike-specific TCR breadth and depth was observed after two AZD1222 doses.

The sample in question was peripheral blood, obtained on day 0 of AZD1222 vaccination. The TCR sequence derives from an adult in good health. The chain carries TRBV2 and TRBJ2-2; D is perhaps TRBD1 (5 bases). The CDR3 DNA follows: TGTGCCAGCAGTCGCGACAGAATCGCGAACACCGGGGAGCTGTTTTTT. Protein sequence: CASSRDRIANTGELFF.